These 23 T cell receptor beta chains were all obtained from the same sample, sequenced in a study of blood T cell repertoires in COVID-19. TCRdb's table, derived via immunoSEQ multiplex PCR, lists solely in-frame clones and lacks some. The sample shows approximately 190,000 clones, around 83% of them seen only once. The sample comprised peripheral blood. These TCRs come from a woman in her forties with acute or convalescent COVID-19.

The CDR3 sequence: CASSPVGGTYQPQHF. DNA for the CDR3: TGTGCCAGCAGCCCAGTGGGGGGGACGTACCAGCCCCAGCATTTT. This chain links TRBV6-5 with TRBJ1-5, with a tentative D call TRBD1 (5 bases). The CDR3 runs 15 residues. V was shortened by 6 bases and J by 7 bases, with 19 bases between the two germline ends. Germline V CDR1 and CDR2: MNHEY, SVGAGI.

The rearrangement joins TRBV5-1 to TRBJ2-2; TRBD1 matches at 12 bases. After removal of 4 bases from V and 5 bases from J, the junction contained 6 bases not matched to a gene. There are 16 residues in the CDR3. Per the germline V gene, CDR1 is SGHRS and CDR2 is YFSETQ. CDR3 residues: CASSRGTGGETGELFF. Written as DNA, the CDR3 is TGCGCCAGCAGCAGAGGGACAGGGGGCGAGACCGGGGAGCTGTTTTTT.

CDR3 in DNA: TGTGCCAGCAGCGTAGAGGCGGGACAGGGTAGAGCCGAAAAACTGTTTTTT. Amino acids: CASSVEAGQGRAEKLFF. The chain couples TRBV9 to TRBJ1-4, with 9 bases aligning to TRBD1. The CDR3 spans 17 residues. The ends lost 0 bases at V and 8 bases at J; junction bases unmatched: 11. The germline CDR1 and CDR2 sequences are SGDLS and YYNGEE.

This clone was recorded once. The CDR3 loop reads CATSGLAGALPDTQYF. CDR3 sequence (DNA): TGTGCCACTTCGGGACTAGCGGGGGCCCTCCCAGATACGCAGTATTTT. The V and J genes are TRBV10-3 and TRBJ2-3, with 14 bases matching TRBD2. The CDR3 spans 16 residues. After removal of 10 bases from V and 4 bases from J, the junction contained 10 bases not matched to a gene. Germline V CDR1 and CDR2: ENHRY, SYGVKD.

The rearrangement links TRBV6-8 to TRBJ1-2, with 9 nucleotides matching TRBD1. The CDR3 contains 18 residues. After removal of 2 bases from V and 7 bases from J, the junction contained 17 bases not matched to a gene. CDR1 MNHGY and CDR2 SAAAGT come from the germline V gene. In DNA form, the CDR3 reads TGTGCCAGCAGTTACCCTCCGGGACAGGGAGTCATCGGGAGTGGCTACACCTTC. Its protein is CASSYPPGQGVIGSGYTF.

The chain carries TRBV28 and TRBJ1-5, with D tentatively TRBD1 (6 bases). V dropped 3 bases and J dropped 5 bases, with 14 bases sitting between them. Germline loops: CDR1 MDHEN, CDR2 SYDVKM. This CDR3 has 15 amino acids. The CDR3 nucleotides are TGTGCCAGCAGTTTTGGGGGCCCCATCCATCAGCCCCAGCATTTT. Residues: CASSFGGPIHQPQHF.

V gene TRBV6-5 combines with J gene TRBJ2-1, with 8 positions matching TRBD2. The germline V gene encodes CDR1 MNHEY and CDR2 SVGAGI. The length of the CDR3 is 14 residues. The J segment lost 7 bases and the V segment lost 5 bases, leaving 7 bases of the junction unmatched. The CDR3 sequence: CASSKAGGPNEQFF. As DNA, the CDR3 is TGTGCCAGCAGTAAGGCGGGGGGCCCTAATGAGCAGTTCTTC.

The chain couples TRBV6-5 to TRBJ1-3, with D perhaps TRBD1 (5 bases). CDR1 and CDR2 (germline): MNHEY, SVGAGI. CDR3 size: 13 residues. Trimming shortened V by 8 bases and J by 2 bases, and 10 bases separated the two germline ends. The CDR3: CASGGEAGNTIYF. CDR3 sequence (DNA): TGTGCCAGCGGGGGGGAGGCTGGAAACACCATATATTTT.

The rearrangement joins TRBV5-1 to TRBJ2-5, with D unclear. The length of the CDR3 is 13 residues. Trimming took 2 bases from V and 2 from J, leaving 7 bases between them. Germline assignment: CDR1 SGHRS and CDR2 YFSETQ. In DNA form, the CDR3 reads TGCGCCAGCAGCTTCGGTCTGCAAGAGACCCAGTACTTC. It is translated as CASSFGLQETQYF.

J is TRBJ1-2 and V is TRBV28, with D possibly matching TRBD1 (5 bases). CDR1 MDHEN and CDR2 SYDVKM come from the germline V gene. CDR3 length: 16 amino acids. The V and J ends lost 5 bases and 8 bases respectively, with 24 bases between them. The CDR3 region has the DNA TGTGCCAGCAGTCCCCCCGGTGGGGGGGTAGGAGGAGGCTACACCTTC. It codes for CASSPPGGGVGGGYTF.

V usage is TRBV6-5 and J usage is TRBJ1-2; 7 nucleotides line up with TRBD1. The CDR3 is 15 amino acids. Germline values: CDR1 MNHEY, CDR2 SVGAGI. The V and J ends lost 6 bases and 8 bases, in that order; junction bases with no gene match: 15. CDR3 protein: CASRPLSTGLEGYTF. The CDR3 bases are TGTGCCAGCAGACCCCTGTCGACAGGGCTGGAAGGCTACACCTTC.

V is TRBV20-1 and J is TRBJ2-4; 12 bases agree with TRBD2. Germline assignment: CDR1 DFQATT and CDR2 SNEGSKA (reference sequence). This CDR3 comprises 14 residues. V was pared by 3 bases and J by 6 bases, with 3 bases of the junction left unmatched. The CDR3 protein is CSASLAGGTNIQYF. As DNA, the CDR3 is TGCAGTGCTAGTCTAGCGGGAGGGACAAACATTCAGTACTTC.

The chain has TRBV5-4 and TRBJ2-1, with D perhaps matching TRBD1 (6 bases). The CDR3 is 16 amino acids. V shed 5 bases and J shed 4 bases, with 19 bases lying between them. Germline V gene lookup returns CDR1 SGHNT and CDR2 YYREEE (reference sequence). CDR3 nucleotide sequence: TGTGCCAGCAGAACTCAGGGGAGACCATCGTACAATGAGCAGTTCTTC. This encodes CASRTQGRPSYNEQFF. Full variable domain (missing parts from reference TRBV5-4 and TRBJ2-1): ETGVTQSPTHLIKTRGQQVTLRCSSQSGHNTVSWYQQALGQGPQFIFQYYREEENGRGNFPPRFSGLQFPNYSSELNVNALELDDSALYLCASRTQGRPSYNEQFFGPGTRLTVL.

This clone was seen a single time. The chain has TRBV7-2 and TRBJ2-3; tentative D call: TRBD2 (6 bases). This CDR3 region has 17 residues. Germline assignment: CDR1 SGHTA and CDR2 FQGNSA. Trimming left V 2 bases short and J 4 bases short, with 19 bases between. CDR3 DNA: TGTGCCAGCAGCTTAACGAGGTCTAGAGCGGGCGCAGATACGCAGTATTTT. Protein: CASSLTRSRAGADTQYF.

The chain has TRBV7-6 and TRBJ2-1, with 8 bases that match TRBD2. In germline, CDR1 is SGHVS, CDR2 FNYEAQ. The J segment lost 3 bases and the V segment lost 1 base, leaving 5 bases of the junction unmatched. The CDR3 runs 16 residues. CDR3 nucleotide sequence: TGTGCCAGCAGCTTAGTCGCGGGGGGTTTCTACAATGAGCAGTTCTTC. Amino acid sequence: CASSLVAGGFYNEQFF.

The V gene is TRBV7-9, the J gene TRBJ2-3; perhaps TRBD2 as D (5 bases). V dropped 5 bases and J dropped 4 bases, with 13 bases sitting between them. Germline assignment: CDR1 SEHNR and CDR2 FQNEAQ (reference sequence). The CDR3 length is 14 residues. CDR3 nucleotides: TGTGCCAGCAGCCCTGGACTGGCGTCAGATACGCAGTATTTT. Encoded protein: CASSPGLASDTQYF.

The chain links TRBV28 to TRBJ1-6; D remains unclear. Germline V gene lookup returns CDR1 MDHEN and CDR2 SYDVKM. There are 13 residues in the CDR3. The V end lost 6 bases, the J end lost 6 bases, and 9 bases lay between the germline ends. This CDR3 reads CASRLDFNSPLHF. Written as DNA, the CDR3 is TGTGCCAGCAGGTTGGACTTTAATTCACCCCTCCACTTT. The entire variable domain, with the rest obtained from reference TRBV28 and TRBJ1-6, is as follows: DVKVTQSSRYLVKRTGEKVFLECVQDMDHENMFWYRQDPGLGLRLIYFSYDVKMKEKGDIPEGYSVSREKKERFSLILESASTNQTSMYLCASRLDFNSPLHFGNGTRLTVT.

As for this clone: Other nucleotide sequences from this sample produce the same CDR3. The chain has TRBV18 and TRBJ2-7; perhaps TRBD1 as D (5 bases). V lost 2 bases and J lost 3, with 5 bases in between. The CDR3 spans 12 residues. Germline V gene sequence: CDR1 KGHSH, CDR2 LQKENI. CDR3 sequence reads: CASSPDSYEQYF. In DNA, the CDR3 is TGTGCCAGCTCACCAGACAGCTACGAGCAGTACTTC. Supplemented by reference TRBV18 and TRBJ2-7, the full variable domain reads NAGVMQNPRHLVRRRGQEARLRCSPMKGHSHVYWYRQLPEEGLKFMVYLQKENIIDESGMPKERFSAEFPKEGPSILRIQQVVRGDSAAYFCASSPDSYEQYFGPGTRLTVT.

This clone was detected only once. The rearrangement links TRBV7-6 to TRBJ1-3, with D unclear. The CDR3 contains 14 residues. Germline V CDR1 and CDR2: SGHVS, FNYEAQ. The V end lost 4 bases, the J end lost 0 bases, and 7 bases lay between the germline ends. CDR3 nucleotide sequence: TGTGCCAGCAGCTCGCACAGCTCTGGAAACACCATATATTTT. This sequence encodes CASSSHSSGNTIYF.

About this clone itself: The junction shows a germline mismatch at one end, possibly a read error. The chain is built from TRBV7-2 and TRBJ2-7; 11 positions agree with TRBD2. The V gene's germline CDR1 is SGHTA and CDR2 FQGNSA. The CDR3 runs 16 residues. The CDR3 bases are TGTGCCAGCAGCCTAGCGGGGGGAAACGTCGCCTACGAGCAGTACTTC. It is translated as CASSLAGGNVAYEQYF. The full variable domain, completed using reference TRBV7-2 and TRBJ2-7, is GAGVSQSPSNKVTEKGKDVELRCDPISGHTALYWYRQSLGQGLEFLIYFQGNSAPDKSGLPSDRFSAERTGGSVSTLTIQRTQQEDSAVYLCASSLAGGNVAYEQYFGPGTRLTVT.

This clone was picked up a small number of times. This chain connects TRBV6-5 to TRBJ1-6; D unclear. The germline V gene encodes CDR1 MNHEY and CDR2 SVGAGI. The CDR3 length is 14 residues. Trimming removed 2 bases at V and 11 bases at J, with 13 bases between. The CDR3 reads CASSYVSGGAPLHF. The CDR3 nucleotides are TGTGCCAGCAGTTACGTCTCCGGCGGGGCACCCCTCCACTTT.

V gene TRBV28 combines with J gene TRBJ2-2, with 10 bases that match TRBD2. J gave up 0 bases and V 3 bases, and 4 bases lay outside the gene matches. CDR1 is MDHEN and CDR2 is SYDVKM in the germline V gene. The CDR3 totals 17 residues. CDR3 in DNA: TGTGCCAGCAGTTTTTTGGGACTAGCGCCGAACACCGGGGAGCTGTTTTTT. Protein product: CASSFLGLAPNTGELFF.

V usage is TRBV28 and J usage is TRBJ2-7; TRBD2 matches at 8 bases. The CDR3 loop spans 14 amino acids. Unmatched junction bases numbered 6, after V lost 2 bases and J lost 6 bases. Looked up from germline, CDR1 is MDHEN and CDR2 is SYDVKM. CDR3 sequence (DNA): TGTGCCAGCAGTTTACCAAGACTAGCGAGCGAGCAGTACTTC. Translated, it gives CASSLPRLASEQYF. Together with reference TRBV28 and TRBJ2-7, the CDR3 gives the full variable domain: DVKVTQSSRYLVKRTGEKVFLECVQDMDHENMFWYRQDPGLGLRLIYFSYDVKMKEKGDIPEGYSVSREKKERFSLILESASTNQTSMYLCASSLPRLASEQYFGPGTRLTVT.